Presented here are 23 T cell receptor beta chains from one specimen sequenced in a study of PD-L1 blockade in urothelial cancer. Clones were sequenced by immunoSEQ multiplex PCR, and TCRdb holds only the in-frame ones, with some missing. The repertoire holds tens of thousands of clones, with approximately 84% as singletons. Time point reported: peripheral blood 6 weeks after treatment start. The material was PBMCs, obtained around atezolizumab (anti-PD-L1) treatment. These receptors all come from a man aged 65-85 years with urothelial cancer.

The chain links TRBV4-2 to TRBJ2-1; TRBD2 agrees at 14 bases. The CDR3 is 19 amino acids. CDR1 and CDR2 (germline): LGHNA, YNFKEQ. V trimming: 3 bases; J trimming: 6 bases; junction bases outside the gene matches: 13. CDR3 nucleotides: TGTGCCAGCAGCCACATTCCGAACACCGGGACTAGCGGGAGCAATGAGCAGTTCTTC. This gives the protein CASSHIPNTGTSGSNEQFF.

V usage is TRBV5-1 and J usage is TRBJ1-4; TRBD1 agrees at 7 bases. Germline V gene lookup returns CDR1 SGHRS and CDR2 YFSETQ. V shed 4 bases, J shed 5 bases, and the junction held 5 bases outside the gene matches. CDR3 size: 14 residues. The CDR3 region has the DNA TGCGCCAGCAGCCAGGGACAGCGGAATGAAAAACTGTTTTTT. This translates into CASSQGQRNEKLFF.

This rearrangement joins TRBV10-3 to TRBJ2-3, with 14 nucleotides matching TRBD2. Germline loops: CDR1 ENHRY, CDR2 SYGVKD. This CDR3 is built from 17 residues. V was pared by 1 base and J by 2 bases, with 2 bases of the junction left unmatched. The CDR3 here is CAISEWGLAGVTDTQYF. CDR3 nucleotides: TGTGCCATCAGTGAGTGGGGACTAGCGGGAGTCACAGATACGCAGTATTTT.

The gene calls are TRBV2 and TRBJ2-5; D is unclear. V was clipped by 7 bases and J by 4 bases, with 13 bases between them. This CDR3 is 13 amino acids long. Germline V lookup: CDR1 SNHLY, CDR2 FYNNEI. The CDR3 nucleotides are TGTGCCAGCAAAGAGCTCCGAGGAGAGACCCAGTACTTC. Translating it yields CASKELRGETQYF.

This clone was seen more than once but under ten times. V is TRBV7-9 and J is TRBJ2-2; the match to TRBD2 covers 7 bases. J was trimmed by 4 bases and V by 1 base; bases with no gene match: 12. The CDR3 contains 18 residues. Germline assignment: CDR1 SEHNR and CDR2 FQNEAQ (reference sequence). CDR3 DNA: TGTGCCAGCAGCTTAGTGAGATTAGCCCGCGGGGGCACCGGGGAGCTGTTTTTT. It translates to CASSLVRLARGGTGELFF.

This CDR3 is CASTGYTEAFF. In nucleotides, the CDR3 is TGTGCCTCCACGGGTTACACTGAAGCTTTCTTT. This sequence joins TRBV30 and TRBJ1-1, with no clear D. Germline CDR1 is GTSNPN and CDR2 is SVGIG (reference sequence). The CDR3 spans 11 residues. With 7 bases removed from V and 3 bases from J, the gap between germline ends came to 9 bases.

The gene calls are TRBV5-6 and TRBJ1-5; 8 bases align to TRBD1. The J segment lost 4 bases and the V segment lost 1 base, leaving 4 bases of the junction unmatched. The CDR3 extends over 15 amino acids. Germline CDR1 and CDR2: SGHDT and YYEEEE. The CDR3 region has the DNA TGTGCCAGCAGCTTGCTAGGACAGGGTAATCAGCCCCAGCATTTT. Amino acid sequence: CASSLLGQGNQPQHF.

This clone has only one observation. The chain couples TRBV14 to TRBJ2-2, with a tentative D call TRBD2 (6 bases). The germline V gene encodes CDR1 SGHDN and CDR2 FVKESK. Trimming took 0 bases from V and 9 from J, leaving 14 bases between them. CDR3 length: 15 amino acids. CDR3 in DNA: TGTGCCAGCAGCCAAGATCTCTACCGCGGGAGGGAGCTGTTTTTT. This codes for CASSQDLYRGRELFF.

The chain joins TRBV28 to TRBJ1-2; 9 bases match TRBD1. This CDR3 region has 14 residues. With V trimmed by 7 bases and J by 4 bases, 7 bases remained unmatched. The V gene's germline CDR1 is MDHEN and CDR2 SYDVKM. CDR3 amino acids: CASKRQGGGYGYTF. DNA of the CDR3: TGTGCCAGCAAAAGACAGGGGGGCGGCTATGGCTACACCTTC.

The V call is TRBV7-9, the J call TRBJ1-1, with D perhaps TRBD1 (6 bases). Between the trimmed V and J ends, which lost 3 bases and 6 bases, there was a span of 14 bases. CDR1 SEHNR and CDR2 FQNEAQ come from the germline V gene (reference sequence). This CDR3 contains 14 residues. CDR3 residues: CASSFGGLAAEAFF. CDR3 in DNA: TGTGCCAGCAGCTTTGGGGGCCTCGCCGCTGAAGCTTTCTTT. The full variable domain, rest sourced from reference TRBV7-9 and TRBJ1-1, is DTGVSQNPRHKITKRGQNVTFRCDPISEHNRLYWYRQTLGQGPEFLTYFQNEAQLEKSRLLSDRFSAERPKGSFSTLEIQRTEQGDSAMYLCASSFGGLAAEAFFGQGTRLTVV.

The chain links TRBV4-2 to TRBJ2-7, with 7 bases matching TRBD2. The CDR3 is 15 amino acids. In germline, CDR1 is LGHNA, CDR2 YNFKEQ. Losses at the gene ends were 3 bases for V and 2 bases for J; bases not matched to a gene: 7. The CDR3 sequence is CASSQGGDFPYEQYF. Written as DNA, the CDR3 is TGTGCCAGCAGCCAGGGGGGGGACTTCCCCTACGAGCAGTACTTC.

The rearrangement joins TRBV28 to TRBJ2-7; 9 nucleotides line up with TRBD2. V dropped 2 bases and J dropped 6; count of bases not matched to a gene: 14. Germline loops: CDR1 MDHEN, CDR2 SYDVKM. CDR3 length: 17 amino acids. CDR3 protein: CASSLESGAGGPSEQYF. DNA for the CDR3: TGTGCCAGCAGTTTAGAGTCGGGAGCGGGAGGACCTAGCGAGCAGTACTTC.

The chain joins TRBV5-6 to TRBJ1-1; TRBD1 aligns across 8 bases. V was pared by 3 bases and J by 1 base, with 2 bases of the junction left unmatched. This CDR3 is 14 amino acids long. Germline V CDR1 and CDR2: SGHDT, YYEEEE. This CDR3 reads CASSYRGGNTEAFF. The CDR3 nucleotides read TGTGCCAGCAGCTACAGGGGGGGGAACACTGAAGCTTTCTTT.

This clone was recorded only once. The chain recombines TRBV11-2 with TRBJ2-7; D ambiguous. The CDR3 runs 12 residues. Trimming pared 4 bases from V and 6 bases from J, leaving 10 bases between. CDR1 and CDR2 (germline): SGHAT, FQNNGV. Here the CDR3 DNA reads TGTGCCAGCAGCTCCCAGCGTGCCGAGCAGTACTTC. Amino acids: CASSSQRAEQYF.

This chain links TRBV7-9 with TRBJ2-7; D is possibly TRBD2 (5 bases). V was shortened by 0 bases and J by 7 bases, with 7 bases between the two germline ends. Germline CDR1 reads SEHNR; CDR2 reads FQNEAQ (reference sequence). The CDR3 has 12 amino acids. The CDR3 sequence: CASSLAAGEQYF. The CDR3 nucleotides are TGTGCCAGCAGCTTAGCGGCGGGTGAGCAGTACTTC.

The chain couples TRBV7-2 to TRBJ1-2; the D is unclear. CDR3 length: 13 amino acids. Germline V gene data show CDR1 as SGHTA and CDR2 as FQGNSA. V lost 3 bases and J lost 8, with 13 bases in between. CDR3: CASSFEGRRGYTF. CDR3 in DNA: TGTGCCAGCAGCTTCGAGGGAAGAAGAGGCTACACCTTC.

The chain recombines TRBV27 with TRBJ1-1; D may be TRBD1 (5 bases). The germline V gene encodes CDR1 MNHEY and CDR2 SMNVEV (reference sequence). V dropped 1 base and J dropped 6 bases, with 15 bases sitting between them. The CDR3 has 15 residues. CDR3 loop: CASSLFSAGRSEAFF. CDR3 DNA sequence: TGTGCCAGCAGTTTATTCTCGGCAGGGCGGTCTGAAGCTTTCTTT.

V and J are TRBV11-3 and TRBJ2-1; TRBD1 matches at 7 bases. Germline CDR1 reads SGHNT; CDR2 reads YENEEA. The CDR3 has 15 residues. J was trimmed by 2 bases and V by 5 bases; bases with no gene match: 6. CDR3 nucleotide sequence: TGTGCCAGCAGCCCCGGGACAGAAGCCTACAATGAGCAGTTCTTC. It is translated as CASSPGTEAYNEQFF.

The rearrangement joins TRBV4-1 to TRBJ1-1; the match to TRBD1 covers 9 bases. After removal of 1 base from V and 2 bases from J, the junction contained 14 bases not matched to a gene. Germline V gene sequence: CDR1 MGHRA, CDR2 YSYEKL. This CDR3 contains 19 residues. The CDR3 region has the DNA TGCGCCAGCAGCCAAGTTACAATTGGGACAGGGAAAAGAAACACTGAAGCTTTCTTT. Amino acid sequence: CASSQVTIGTGKRNTEAFF.

V is TRBV5-6 and J is TRBJ2-1; 12 bases line up with TRBD2. Germline CDR1 reads SGHDT; CDR2 reads YYEEEE. V gave up 2 bases and J gave up 9 bases; unmatched junction bases: 9. This CDR3 region has 16 residues. This CDR3 is CASSFMTSGREGEQFF. The CDR3 region has the DNA TGTGCCAGCAGCTTCATGACTAGCGGGAGAGAGGGTGAGCAGTTCTTC.

The V and J genes are TRBV19 and TRBJ2-4; 9 nucleotides match TRBD1. The CDR3 contains 13 residues. CDR1 and CDR2 from the germline V gene are LNHDA and SQIVND (reference sequence). The V gene end was trimmed by 5 bases and the J gene end by 6 bases; junction bases not matched to a gene: 2. CDR3 in DNA: TGTGCCAGTAGTGAGGACAGGGGAAACATTCAGTACTTC. It specifies CASSEDRGNIQYF.

This chain uses TRBV15 with TRBJ1-1; no definite D call. The CDR3 is 12 amino acids. Germline V lookup: CDR1 LNHNV, CDR2 YYDKDF (reference sequence). Deletions cut 3 bases from V and 4 bases from J, with 6 bases between. The CDR3 loop reads CATSRSLTEAFF. DNA of the CDR3: TGTGCCACCAGCAGGAGTCTCACTGAAGCTTTCTTT.

The CDR3 region has the DNA TGCGCCAGCAGCCGACGGACCGAAGCGGGCAATGAGCAGTTCTTC. Protein product: CASSRRTEAGNEQFF. The chain is built from TRBV4-1 and TRBJ2-1; weak D call: TRBD2 (6 bases). Germline-derived CDR1 and CDR2 are MGHRA and YSYEKL. V shed 4 bases and J shed 6 bases, with 16 bases lying between them. The CDR3 is 15 amino acids.